These T cell receptor beta chains were read from a single sample in a study of T cells in Graves' hyperthyroidism and ophthalmopathy. TCRdb reprocessed the multiplex PCR reads with MiXCR, giving one entry per CDR3 protein. The sample has 610,000 or so distinct CDR3 sequences; 46% are singletons. Sequenced sample: peripheral blood or thyroid tissue (not recorded which). The receptors were sampled from a woman younger than 35 with Graves' hyperthyroidism. The CDR3 runs from the conserved cysteine through the conserved F or W. The D gene is left open where the match is weak. The size of a clone is reported for some rows only, either as once, few or many, or as a class for expanded clones.

D,V,J,size,CDR3,DNA
NA,TRBV7-9,TRBJ2-7,once,CASSQSDGDYEQYF,TGTGCCAGCAGTCAGTCAGATGGGGACTACGAGCAGTACTTC
TRBD2,TRBV12-3/TRBV12-4,TRBJ2-5,few,CASGPPSGRALETQYF,TGTGCTAGTGGTCCCCCTAGCGGGAGGGCCTTAGAGACCCAGTACTTC
NA,TRBV7-2,TRBJ2-7,NA,CASSRGIWIAASYEQYF,TGCGCCAGCAGCCGAGGGATTTGGATAGCGGCCTCCTACGAGCAGTACTTC
NA,TRBV7-2,TRBJ2-7,NA,CASSLGPANYEQYF,TGTGCCAGCAGCTTAGGACCGGCAAACTACGAGCAGTACTTC
NA,TRBV5-1,TRBJ2-7,few,CASSPRRVPFPYEQYF,TGCGCCAGCAGCCCCAGGCGGGTACCTTTCCCCTACGAGCAGTACTTC
NA,TRBV30,TRBJ1-5,NA,CAWSKRAENQPQHF,TGTGCCTGGAGTAAGAGGGCGGAGAATCAGCCCCAGCATTTT
TRBD1,TRBV7-6,TRBJ1-2,many,CASSLSLGGEGYTF,TGTGCCAGCTCCCTCAGCCTAGGGGGCGAAGGCTACACCTTC
NA,TRBV10-3,TRBJ2-7,few,CAISAGGPWDEQYF,TGTGCCATCAGTGCTGGGGGCCCGTGGGACGAGCAGTACTTC
TRBD2,TRBV10-3,TRBJ2-7,NA,CASTRTSGISVGEQYF,TGTGCCAGCACCAGGACTAGCGGGATAAGTGTTGGCGAGCAGTACTTC
NA,TRBV15,TRBJ2-7,many,CATSRDQGKGYEQYF,TGTGCCACCAGCAGAGATCAGGGGAAGGGCTACGAGCAGTACTTC
NA,TRBV19,TRBJ1-1,many,CASSIVAGLGTEAFF,TGTGCCAGTAGTATTGTGGCTGGGCTTGGCACTGAAGCTTTCTTT
NA,TRBV29-1,TRBJ1-1,NA,CSSQVGGNTEAFF,TGCAGCAGCCAGGTCGGGGGGAACACTGAAGCTTTCTTT
NA,TRBV20-1,TRBJ1-1,many,CSAYGGEDMNTEAFF,TGCAGTGCTTACGGGGGCGAGGACATGAACACTGAAGCTTTCTTT
NA,TRBV20-1,TRBJ1-4,many,CSARDLATNEKLFF,TGCAGTGCTCGAGATCTAGCAACTAATGAAAAACTGTTTTTT
NA,TRBV10-3,TRBJ2-7,many,CAISESTPRQAYEQYF,TGTGCCATCAGTGAGTCGACTCCTCGACAGGCCTACGAGCAGTACTTC
TRBD1,TRBV11-2,TRBJ1-5,NA,CASSLGVWDRVQPQHF,TGTGCCAGCAGCTTAGGGGTATGGGACAGGGTTCAGCCCCAGCATTTT
NA,TRBV11-2,TRBJ1-4,many,CASSLRRARDEKLFF,TGTGCCAGCAGCTTAAGGCGCGCAAGGGATGAAAAACTGTTTTTT
NA,TRBV9,TRBJ1-2,many,CASSDREGYGYTF,TGTGCCAGCAGCGACAGGGAGGGCTATGGCTACACCTTC
NA,TRBV24-1,TRBJ1-3,once,CATSDLSSGSGNTIYF,TGTGCCACCAGTGATCTATCTAGCGGCTCTGGAAACACCATATATTTT
NA,TRBV29-1,TRBJ1-2,many,CSVERQGLKGYTF,TGCAGCGTTGAACGGCAGGGTCTAAAGGGCTACACCTTC
TRBD2,TRBV12-3/TRBV12-4,TRBJ2-5,once,CASTREGTTIRSFGETQYF,TGTGCCAGCACCCGTGAGGGGACTACTATAAGATCCTTTGGGGAGACCCAGTACTTC
NA,TRBV7-3,TRBJ2-1,NA,CVSSTGFPYNEQFF,TGTGTCAGCAGCACAGGGTTTCCCTACAATGAGCAGTTCTTC
TRBD1,TRBV4-1,TRBJ1-2,few,CASSPGTGAGFYGYTF,TGCGCCAGCAGCCCCGGGACAGGGGCCGGTTTCTATGGCTACACCTTC
TRBD1,TRBV7-9,TRBJ2-7,many,CASSLGSGTGAEQYF,TGTGCCAGCAGCTTAGGCTCCGGGACAGGGGCCGAGCAGTACTTC
NA,TRBV7-2,TRBJ2-3,NA,CASRDLVDTQYF,TGTGCCAGCAGAGACCTAGTTGATACGCAGTATTTT
TRBD1,TRBV9,TRBJ1-5,NA,CASSVGQGGQPQHF,TGTGCCAGCAGCGTAGGGCAGGGGGGGCAGCCCCAGCATTTT
TRBD1,TRBV14,TRBJ1-1,many,CASSTRQGALNTEAFF,TGTGCCAGCAGCACCCGACAGGGGGCATTGAACACTGAAGCTTTCTTT
NA,TRBV7-9,TRBJ1-5,many,CASSSPVQPQHF,TGTGCCAGCAGCTCGCCGGTGCAGCCCCAGCATTTT
TRBD1,TRBV24-1,TRBJ1-2,NA,CATSGPSGTGAYGYTF,TGTGCCACCAGTGGGCCATCGGGGACAGGTGCCTATGGCTACACCTTC
TRBD2,TRBV7-2,TRBJ2-7,few,CARDPSGVYEQYF,TGTGCTAGAGATCCTAGCGGGGTATACGAGCAGTACTTC
NA,TRBV29-1,TRBJ2-2,NA,CSVVPRDWRENTGELFF,TGCAGCGTTGTTCCCAGGGACTGGCGGGAGAACACCGGGGAGCTGTTTTTT